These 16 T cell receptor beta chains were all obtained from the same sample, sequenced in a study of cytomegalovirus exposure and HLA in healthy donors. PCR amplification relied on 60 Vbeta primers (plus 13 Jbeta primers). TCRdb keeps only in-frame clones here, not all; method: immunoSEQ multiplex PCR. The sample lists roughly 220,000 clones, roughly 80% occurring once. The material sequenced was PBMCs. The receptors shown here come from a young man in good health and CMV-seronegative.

The CDR3 bases are TGTGCCAGCAGCAGAGACACGGTCAATCAGCCCCAGCATTTT. Translated, it gives CASSRDTVNQPQHF. This sequence joins TRBV2 and TRBJ1-5; D remains unclear. Germline CDR1 reads SNHLY; CDR2 reads FYNNEI. The CDR3 is made up of 14 amino acids. V shed 6 bases and J shed 3 bases, with 12 bases lying between them.

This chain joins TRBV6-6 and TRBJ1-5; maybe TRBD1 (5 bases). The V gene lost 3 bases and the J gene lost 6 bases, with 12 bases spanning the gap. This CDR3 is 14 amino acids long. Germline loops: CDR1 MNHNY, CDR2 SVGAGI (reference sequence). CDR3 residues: CASSYAREAQPQHF. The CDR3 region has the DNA TGTGCCAGCAGTTATGCCAGGGAGGCTCAGCCCCAGCATTTT.

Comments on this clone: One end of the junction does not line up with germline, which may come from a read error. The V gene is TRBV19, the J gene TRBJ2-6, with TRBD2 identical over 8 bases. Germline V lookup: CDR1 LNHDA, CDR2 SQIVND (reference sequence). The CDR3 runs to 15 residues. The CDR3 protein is CASTGGASGASVLTF. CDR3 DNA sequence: TGTGCCAGTACGGGGGGGGCCTCTGGGGCCAGCGTCCTGACTTTC.

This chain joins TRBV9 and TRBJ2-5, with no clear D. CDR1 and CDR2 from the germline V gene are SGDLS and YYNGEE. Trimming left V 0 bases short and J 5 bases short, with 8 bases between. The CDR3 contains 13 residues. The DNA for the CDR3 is TGTGCCAGCAGCGTAGCGGGTACGGAGACCCAGTACTTC. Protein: CASSVAGTETQYF. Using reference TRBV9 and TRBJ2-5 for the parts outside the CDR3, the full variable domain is DSGVTQTPKHLITATGQRVTLRCSPRSGDLSVYWYQQSLDQGLQFLIQYYNGEERAKGNILERFSAQQFPDLHSELNLSSLELGDSALYFCASSVAGTETQYFGPGTRLLVL.

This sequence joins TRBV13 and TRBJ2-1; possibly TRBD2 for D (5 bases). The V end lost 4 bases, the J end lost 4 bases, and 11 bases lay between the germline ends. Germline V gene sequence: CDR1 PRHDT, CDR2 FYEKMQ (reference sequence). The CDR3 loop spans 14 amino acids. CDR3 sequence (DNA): TGTGCCAGCAGCTACCGGGATCTATACAATGAGCAGTTCTTC. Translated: CASSYRDLYNEQFF.

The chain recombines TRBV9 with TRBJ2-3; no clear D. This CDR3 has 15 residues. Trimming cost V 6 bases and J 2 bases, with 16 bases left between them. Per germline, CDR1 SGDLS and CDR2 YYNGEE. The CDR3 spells CASTPNEQLTDTQYF. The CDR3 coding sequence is TGTGCCAGCACCCCAAACGAACAGCTCACAGATACGCAGTATTTT.

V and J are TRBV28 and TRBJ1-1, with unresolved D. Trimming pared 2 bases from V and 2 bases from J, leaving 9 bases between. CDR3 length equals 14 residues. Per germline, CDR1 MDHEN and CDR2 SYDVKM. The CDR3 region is CASSLRRGNTEAFF. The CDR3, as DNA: TGTGCCAGCAGTTTACGGAGAGGAAACACTGAAGCTTTCTTT.

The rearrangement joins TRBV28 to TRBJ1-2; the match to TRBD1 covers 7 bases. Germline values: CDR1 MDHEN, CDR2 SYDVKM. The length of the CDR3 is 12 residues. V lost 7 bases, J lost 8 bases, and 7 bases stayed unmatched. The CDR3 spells CASTWGRGGYTF. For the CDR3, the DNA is TGTGCCAGCACTTGGGGCAGGGGGGGCTACACCTTC.

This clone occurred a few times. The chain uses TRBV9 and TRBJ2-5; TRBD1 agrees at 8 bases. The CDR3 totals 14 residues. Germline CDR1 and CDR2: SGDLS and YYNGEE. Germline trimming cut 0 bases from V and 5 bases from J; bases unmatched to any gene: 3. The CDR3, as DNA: TGTGCCAGCAGCGTAGGAGGACAGGGCGAGACCCAGTACTTC. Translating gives CASSVGGQGETQYF. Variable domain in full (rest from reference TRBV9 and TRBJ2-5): DSGVTQTPKHLITATGQRVTLRCSPRSGDLSVYWYQQSLDQGLQFLIQYYNGEERAKGNILERFSAQQFPDLHSELNLSSLELGDSALYFCASSVGGQGETQYFGPGTRLLVL.

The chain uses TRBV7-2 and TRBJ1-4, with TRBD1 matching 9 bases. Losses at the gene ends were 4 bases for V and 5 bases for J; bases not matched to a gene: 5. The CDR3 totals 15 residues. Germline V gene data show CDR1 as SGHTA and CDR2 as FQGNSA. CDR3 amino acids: CASSYRGLSNEKLFF. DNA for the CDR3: TGTGCCAGCAGCTACAGGGGGCTATCAAATGAAAAACTGTTTTTT. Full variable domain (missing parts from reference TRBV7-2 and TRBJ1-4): GAGVSQSPSNKVTEKGKDVELRCDPISGHTALYWYRQSLGQGLEFLIYFQGNSAPDKSGLPSDRFSAERTGGSVSTLTIQRTQQEDSAVYLCASSYRGLSNEKLFFGSGTQLSVL.

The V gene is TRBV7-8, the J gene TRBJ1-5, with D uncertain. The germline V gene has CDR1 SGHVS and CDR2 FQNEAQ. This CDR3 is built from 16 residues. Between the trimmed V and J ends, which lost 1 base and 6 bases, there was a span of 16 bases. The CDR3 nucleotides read TGTGCCAGCAGCTTAGAGCCTAGACCGGTCGGTCAGCCCCAGCATTTT. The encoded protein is CASSLEPRPVGQPQHF.

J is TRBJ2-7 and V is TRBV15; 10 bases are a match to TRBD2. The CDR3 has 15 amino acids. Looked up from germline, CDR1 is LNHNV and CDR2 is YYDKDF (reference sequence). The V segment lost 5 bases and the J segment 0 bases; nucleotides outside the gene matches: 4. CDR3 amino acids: CATSVGLADSYEQYF. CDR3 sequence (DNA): TGTGCCACCAGCGTTGGACTAGCGGACTCCTACGAGCAGTACTTC.

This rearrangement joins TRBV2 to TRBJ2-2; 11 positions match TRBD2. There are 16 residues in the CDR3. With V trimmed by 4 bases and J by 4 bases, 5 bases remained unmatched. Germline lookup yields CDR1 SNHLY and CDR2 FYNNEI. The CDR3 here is CASSVSSGGRTGELFF. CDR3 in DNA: TGTGCCAGCAGTGTCTCTAGCGGGGGGCGCACCGGGGAGCTGTTTTTT.

The CDR3 nucleotides read TGTGCCAGCAGCTTAGGCAGGGCAGGTGAGCAGTACTTC. Its translation: CASSLGRAGEQYF. The chain has TRBV7-8 and TRBJ2-7, with a weak D call TRBD1 (5 bases). The CDR3 covers 13 residues. The V and J ends lost 1 base and 7 bases respectively, with 11 bases between them. Germline loops: CDR1 SGHVS, CDR2 FQNEAQ.

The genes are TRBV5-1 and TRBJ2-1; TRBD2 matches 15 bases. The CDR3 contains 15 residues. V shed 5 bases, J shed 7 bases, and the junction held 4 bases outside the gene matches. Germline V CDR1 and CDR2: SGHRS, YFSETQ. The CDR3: CASRGLAGGSNEQFF. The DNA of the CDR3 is TGCGCCAGCAGGGGACTAGCGGGGGGTAGTAATGAGCAGTTCTTC.

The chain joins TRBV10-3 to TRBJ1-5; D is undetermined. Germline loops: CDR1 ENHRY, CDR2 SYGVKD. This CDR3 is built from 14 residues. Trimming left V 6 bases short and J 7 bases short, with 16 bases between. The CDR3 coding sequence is TGTGCCATCAGCCCCGTTGGAGGCCGACAGCCCCAGCATTTT. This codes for CAISPVGGRQPQHF.